A selection of T cell receptor beta chains follows, all from one sample in a study of technical replicates of blood from several donors. Here immunoSEQ multiplex PCR was the method, and the copy in TCRdb shows in-frame clones only, minus some. The profile shows 80,000 or so clones, just over 95% of them singletons. Sequenced: T cells isolated from PBMCs. These receptor sequences come from a human donor in good health. Both conserved end residues are part of each CDR3. D genes are given only for firm matches. Clone size is shown for a subset of rows, as once, few, many or a class of expanded clone.

len	j_gene	d_gene	v_gene	abundance	CDR3aa	CDR3nt
16	TRBJ2-2	TRBD1	TRBV4-1	-	CASSLRTGTNTGELFF	TGCGCCAGCAGCCTTAGGACAGGGACGAACACCGGGGAGCTGTTTTTT
13	TRBJ2-7	TRBD1	TRBV27	-	CASSNDPRGEQYF	TGTGCCAGCAGTAACGACCCCAGGGGGGAGCAGTACTTC
14	TRBJ2-2	TRBD1	TRBV28	-	CASTGQGFTGELFF	TGTGCCAGCACTGGACAGGGATTCACCGGGGAGCTGTTTTTT
14	TRBJ2-7	-	TRBV7-8	-	CASSSHRLSYEQYF	TGTGCCAGCAGCTCACACCGTCTGTCCTACGAGCAGTACTTC
14	TRBJ2-3	-	TRBV28	once	CASSSGRFTDTQYF	TGTGCCAGCAGTTCGGGGAGATTCACAGATACGCAGTATTTT
13	TRBJ1-5	TRBD1	TRBV27	-	CASRDRVHQPQHF	TGTGCCAGCAGGGACAGGGTACATCAGCCCCAGCATTTT
17	TRBJ2-2	TRBD1	TRBV5-1	-	CASSLAMTGGNTGELFF	TGCGCCAGCAGCTTGGCCATGACAGGGGGCAACACCGGGGAGCTGTTTTTT
13	TRBJ2-1	TRBD2	TRBV29-1	-	CSAGRSSYNEQFF	TGCAGCGCCGGGAGGAGCTCCTACAATGAGCAGTTCTTC
11	TRBJ1-1	-	TRBV7-9	-	CASSFMTEAFF	TGTGCCAGCAGCTTTATGACTGAAGCTTTCTTT
14	TRBJ2-5	TRBD1	TRBV19	-	CASSRDRDQETQYF	TGTGCCAGTAGCCGCGACAGGGACCAAGAGACCCAGTACTTC
15	TRBJ2-5	-	TRBV28	-	CASSRLGGGGETQYF	TGTGCCAGCAGCCGCCTCGGAGGGGGCGGGGAGACCCAGTACTTC
16	TRBJ1-1	-	TRBV5-1	once	CASSPLGETVNTEAFF	TGCGCCAGCAGCCCACTAGGTGAAACAGTGAACACTGAAGCTTTCTTT
15	TRBJ1-2	TRBD1	TRBV11-2	-	CASSSTGVGNYGYTF	TGTGCCAGCAGCTCGACAGGGGTAGGAAACTATGGCTACACCTTC
16	TRBJ2-5	TRBD2	TRBV6-6	-	CASSYLMTGGRETQYF	TGTGCCAGCAGTTACTTAATGACGGGGGGGCGAGAGACCCAGTACTTC
14	TRBJ1-2	TRBD1	TRBV5-8	-	CASSGGQGASGYTF	TGTGCCAGCAGCGGGGGACAGGGGGCGAGTGGCTACACCTTC
13	TRBJ1-3	-	TRBV28	-	CASRRTVGNTIYF	TGTGCCAGCAGACGGACAGTAGGAAACACCATATATTTT
15	TRBJ2-7	-	TRBV19	-	CASSISQGLSDEQYF	TGTGCCAGTAGTATTAGTCAGGGGTTGAGTGACGAGCAGTACTTC
13	TRBJ2-7	TRBD1	TRBV13	-	CASSGQQGYEQYF	TGTGCCAGCAGCGGCCAACAGGGGTACGAGCAGTACTTC
13	TRBJ2-7	TRBD2	TRBV27	-	CASSPGLVYEQYF	TGTGCCAGCAGTCCGGGACTAGTCTACGAGCAGTACTTC
14	TRBJ1-2	TRBD1	TRBV11-3	-	CASSQPGTGDGYTF	TGTGCCAGCAGCCAACCCGGGACAGGGGATGGCTACACCTTC
15	TRBJ1-1	-	TRBV4-1	-	CASSHGTDLNTEAFF	TGCGCCAGCAGCCACGGCACAGATCTGAACACTGAAGCTTTCTTT
11	TRBJ2-7	-	TRBV29-1	-	CSAFLSYEQYF	TGCAGCGCCTTTCTCTCCTACGAGCAGTACTTC
15	TRBJ2-5	TRBD2	TRBV7-2	-	CASSLSGGNQETQYF	TGTGCCAGCAGCTTAAGCGGGGGGAACCAAGAGACCCAGTACTTC
15	TRBJ1-5	TRBD1	TRBV28	-	CASSEGTGGQGPQHF	TGTGCCAGCAGTGAGGGGACAGGGGGTCAGGGGCCCCAGCATTTT
13	TRBJ1-2	-	TRBV6-5	-	CASSKKGDYGYTF	TGTGCCAGCAGTAAAAAGGGGGACTATGGCTACACCTTC
15	TRBJ2-1	TRBD2	TRBV6-4	-	CASSDSSGGANEQFF	TGTGCCAGCAGTGACTCGAGCGGGGGGGCCAATGAGCAGTTCTTC
11	TRBJ2-7	-	TRBV6-1	-	CAYRDIYEQYF	TGTGCCTACAGGGACATCTACGAGCAGTACTTC
17	TRBJ1-1	-	TRBV11-2	-	CASSLVRGPRRNTEAFF	TGTGCCAGCAGCTTAGTAAGAGGCCCCCGGAGGAACACTGAAGCTTTCTTT
12	TRBJ1-1	-	TRBV6-6	-	CASSSLVARAFF	TGTGCCAGCAGTTCCCTGGTCGCCCGGGCTTTCTTT
17	TRBJ2-1	TRBD1	TRBV5-1	-	CASSLLDRGLSYNEQFF	TGCGCCAGCAGCTTACTCGACAGGGGGCTATCCTACAATGAGCAGTTCTTC
15	TRBJ1-1	-	TRBV4-1	-	CASSQGQLRNTEAFF	TGCGCCAGCAGCCAAGGACAACTCCGAAACACTGAAGCTTTCTTT
13	TRBJ1-1	TRBD1	TRBV6-5	-	CASSYPGQAIAFF	TGTGCCAGCAGTTACCCGGGACAGGCTATAGCTTTCTTT
15	TRBJ1-1	TRBD1	TRBV5-4	-	CASSLVGTENTEAFF	TGTGCCAGCAGCTTGGTTGGGACAGAGAACACTGAAGCTTTCTTT
12	TRBJ2-7	-	TRBV5-6	-	CASSLGGIYQYF	TGTGCCAGCAGCTTGGGCGGGATATATCAGTACTTC
20	TRBJ1-5	TRBD1	TRBV28	-	CASSLSFPRTGEESNQPQHF	TGTGCCAGCAGTTTATCGTTCCCCCGGACAGGGGAGGAAAGCAATCAGCCCCAGCATTTT
17	TRBJ1-2	-	TRBV7-6	-	CASSLRRDGGVDYGYTF	TGTGCCAGCAGCTTGAGGAGGGACGGGGGGGTCGACTATGGCTACACCTTC
14	TRBJ2-1	-	TRBV5-6	-	CASSFSTVGNEQFF	TGTGCCAGCAGCTTCTCGACAGTTGGGAATGAGCAGTTCTTC
14	TRBJ2-2	TRBD1	TRBV5-1	-	CASTQGTVSGELFF	TGCGCCAGCACCCAAGGGACAGTTTCCGGGGAGCTGTTTTTT
14	TRBJ2-7	-	TRBV18	once	CASSPGQGLGEQYF	TGTGCCAGCTCACCGGGACAAGGCCTTGGCGAGCAGTACTTC
15	TRBJ1-1	-	TRBV28	-	CASSLSGALRTEAFF	TGTGCCAGCAGTTTGTCAGGGGCCCTTAGAACTGAAGCTTTCTTT
13	TRBJ1-1	TRBD1	TRBV6-1	-	CASEGQLNTEAFF	TGTGCCAGCGAGGGACAGTTGAACACTGAAGCTTTCTTT
12	TRBJ2-7	-	TRBV28	once	CASSFYPYEQYF	TGTGCCAGCAGTTTTTATCCCTACGAGCAGTACTTC
15	TRBJ1-5	-	TRBV2	-	CASSVGRGLIMPQHF	TGTGCCAGCAGTGTGGGGAGGGGACTCATCATGCCCCAGCATTTT
15	TRBJ2-7	-	TRBV2	-	CASSEEPAGSYEQYF	TGTGCCAGCAGTGAAGAGCCTGCGGGCTCCTACGAGCAGTACTTC